These 26 T cell receptor beta chains originate from one sample sequenced in a study of cytomegalovirus exposure and HLA in healthy donors. Both 60 Vbeta primers and 13 Jbeta primers went into the PCR. This table comes from immunoSEQ multiplex PCR, and its TCRdb copy is limited to in-frame clones, with some not included. The data hold some 170,000 clones, with roughly 70% observed a single time. The specimen was PBMCs. All receptors come from a male donor in good health and CMV-seronegative.

The sample holds a few counts of this clone. Written as DNA, the CDR3 is TGTGCCAGCAGCCGTTGGGGGCTCACCTACGAGCAGTACTTC. Amino acids: CASSRWGLTYEQYF. The chain links TRBV7-2 to TRBJ2-7, with D perhaps TRBD1 (6 bases). CDR1 is SGHTA, CDR2 FQGNSA, per germline. V shed 5 bases and J shed 2 bases, with 13 bases lying between them. This CDR3 has 14 amino acids.

The chain combines TRBV7-8 with TRBJ1-4, with 8 bases that match TRBD1. This CDR3 is built from 17 residues. The junction had 17 bases not matched to a gene; V was cut back by 6 bases and J by 8 bases. Germline values: CDR1 SGHVS, CDR2 FQNEAQ. The CDR3 coding sequence is TGTGCCAGCAGTTCGGACAGGGTCGGGCGTTCGGGCGAAAAACTGTTTTTT. It codes for CASSSDRVGRSGEKLFF.

The rearrangement uses TRBV7-2 and TRBJ2-3; TRBD2 might be the D (5 bases). V gave up 3 bases and J gave up 3 bases, with 10 bases separating them. Germline lookup yields CDR1 SGHTA and CDR2 FQGNSA. The CDR3 length is 14 residues. CDR3 sequence reads: CASSLSVATDTQYF. Written as DNA, the CDR3 is TGTGCCAGCAGCTTGTCAGTAGCGACAGATACGCAGTATTTT. The variable domain in full, completed from reference TRBV7-2 and TRBJ2-3, reads GAGVSQSPSNKVTEKGKDVELRCDPISGHTALYWYRQSLGQGLEFLIYFQGNSAPDKSGLPSDRFSAERTGGSVSTLTIQRTQQEDSAVYLCASSLSVATDTQYFGPGTRLTVL.

The chain has TRBV30 and TRBJ1-4; D unclear. V lost 0 bases, J lost 8 bases, and 4 bases lay in between. The germline V gene has CDR1 GTSNPN and CDR2 SVGIG (reference sequence). The CDR3 covers 11 residues. The CDR3 coding sequence is TGTGCCTGGAGTGTACAAGAAAAACTGTTTTTT. It encodes CAWSVQEKLFF.

V and J are TRBV7-2 and TRBJ2-1; TRBD2 matches at 7 bases. V trimming: 7 bases; J trimming: 3 bases; junction bases outside the gene matches: 12. Germline assignment: CDR1 SGHTA and CDR2 FQGNSA. The CDR3 is 16 residues long. The CDR3: CASTRVAGAIYNEQFF. For the CDR3, the DNA is TGTGCCAGCACCCGAGTTGCGGGAGCCATCTACAATGAGCAGTTCTTC.

This rearrangement joins TRBV30 to TRBJ2-4; possible D gene TRBD2, 6 bases. The germline V and J ends were trimmed by 0 bases and 2 bases, with 14 bases remaining between them. Per the germline V gene, CDR1 is GTSNPN and CDR2 is SVGIG (reference sequence). The CDR3 consists of 16 residues. CDR3 sequence reads: CAWSVGGLGTKNIQYF. CDR3 DNA sequence: TGTGCCTGGAGTGTAGGAGGGTTGGGGACCAAAAACATTCAGTACTTC. Supplemented by reference TRBV30 and TRBJ2-4, the full variable domain reads SQTIHQWPATLVQPVGSPLSLECTVEGTSNPNLYWYRQAAGRGLQLLFYSVGIGQISSEVPQNLSASRPQDRQFILSSKKLLLSDSGFYLCAWSVGGLGTKNIQYFGAGTRLSVL.

This sequence joins TRBV19 and TRBJ1-5, with 8 bases identical to TRBD1. CDR3 length equals 19 residues. Unmatched junction bases numbered 15, after V lost 5 bases and J lost 0 bases. Looked up from germline, CDR1 is LNHDA and CDR2 is SQIVND (reference sequence). This CDR3 is CASSGTGTGATYSNQPQHF. For the CDR3, the DNA is TGTGCCAGTAGTGGTACCGGGACAGGCGCTACTTATAGCAATCAGCCCCAGCATTTT.

This chain uses TRBV2 with TRBJ2-5; the D gene is possibly TRBD2 (5 bases). Trimming took off 3 bases at V and 2 bases at J, with 7 bases between the two ends. Germline V gene sequence: CDR1 SNHLY, CDR2 FYNNEI. The CDR3 runs 13 residues. The CDR3 region has the DNA TGTGCCAGCAGTGACGGAGGACAAGAGACCCAGTACTTC. Encoded protein: CASSDGGQETQYF.

CDR3 nucleotide sequence: TGTGCCAGCAGTGATCAGGGGTTCGAGCAGTACTTC. Its translation is CASSDQGFEQYF. The chain uses TRBV6-5 and TRBJ2-7, with D possibly matching TRBD1 (6 bases). The CDR3 is 12 amino acids. Trimming removed 5 bases from V and 6 bases from J, with 11 bases in between. Germline CDR1 is MNHEY and CDR2 is SVGAGI.

J is TRBJ2-1 and V is TRBV6-5; a possible D gene is TRBD2 (6 bases). V shed 2 bases and J shed 7 bases, with 12 bases lying between them. The germline V gene encodes CDR1 MNHEY and CDR2 SVGAGI. CDR3 length equals 14 residues. CDR3 nucleotide sequence: TGTGCCAGCAGTTACCGCCGGGAGTCAAATGAGCAGTTCTTC. Protein: CASSYRRESNEQFF.

The sample holds a few counts of this clone. The chain employs TRBV28 and TRBJ1-2; a weak D match, TRBD1 (6 bases). This CDR3 is built from 15 residues. Looked up from germline, CDR1 is MDHEN and CDR2 is SYDVKM. Trimming shortened V by 1 base and J by 2 bases, and 11 bases separated the two germline ends. The DNA for the CDR3 is TGTGCCAGCAGTTTATTGGGCGGGGGCAACTATGGCTACACCTTC. Amino acids: CASSLLGGGNYGYTF.

The V gene is TRBV4-1, the J gene TRBJ2-6; 7 bases match TRBD2. CDR1 and CDR2 (germline): MGHRA, YSYEKL. After removal of 3 bases from V and 0 bases from J, the junction contained 11 bases not matched to a gene. The CDR3 extends over 19 amino acids. The CDR3 is CASSQGGGQTSSGANVLTF. CDR3 in DNA: TGCGCCAGCAGCCAGGGGGGGGGTCAGACGAGCTCTGGGGCCAACGTCCTGACTTTC.

V is TRBV19 and J is TRBJ1-4; D call uncertain. The CDR3 sequence is 11 residues long. CDR1 and CDR2 (germline): LNHDA, SQIVND (reference sequence). CDR3 protein: CVTTQNEKLFF. CDR3 nucleotide sequence: TGTGTTACAACGCAAAATGAAAAACTGTTTTTT. The full variable domain, its missing parts supplied by reference TRBV19 and TRBJ1-4, is DGGITQSPKYLFRKEGQNVTLSCEQNLNHDAMYWYRQDPGQGLRLIYYSQIVNDFQKGDIAEGYSVSREKKESFPLTVTSAQKNPTAFYLCVTTQNEKLFFGSGTQLSVL.

This clone appeared a single time. This chain joins TRBV7-8 and TRBJ2-1, with TRBD2 identical over 14 bases. Germline CDR1 reads SGHVS; CDR2 reads FQNEAQ. This CDR3 is built from 15 residues. After removal of 5 bases from V and 8 bases from J, the junction contained 5 bases not matched to a gene. The CDR3 DNA sequence: TGTGCCAGCAGCGCGACTAGCGGGAGGGCCCATGAGCAGTTCTTC. Encoded protein: CASSATSGRAHEQFF.

This sequence joins TRBV4-1 and TRBJ2-7; D is possibly TRBD1 (5 bases). V was pared by 2 bases and J by 2 bases, with 13 bases between. Germline lookup yields CDR1 MGHRA and CDR2 YSYEKL. This CDR3 comprises 15 residues. The chain's CDR3 is CASSQLQGPPYEQYF. DNA of the CDR3: TGCGCCAGCAGCCAACTGCAGGGTCCCCCCTACGAGCAGTACTTC.

CDR3 sequence: CAWSGEGGEKLFF. CDR3 sequence (DNA): TGTGCCTGGTCAGGGGAGGGCGGTGAAAAACTGTTTTTT. The rearrangement uses TRBV30 and TRBJ1-4; weak D call: TRBD1 (6 bases). The CDR3 consists of 13 residues. Trimming removed 5 bases from V and 7 bases from J, with 14 bases in between. In germline, CDR1 is GTSNPN, CDR2 SVGIG (reference sequence).

The chain has TRBV30 and TRBJ1-2; 9 nucleotides line up with TRBD1. V dropped 3 bases and J dropped 0; count of bases not matched to a gene: 2. Germline V gives CDR1 GTSNPN, CDR2 SVGIG (reference sequence). The CDR3 length is 14 residues. CDR3 in amino acids: CAWSRTGANYGYTF. The CDR3 DNA reads TGTGCCTGGAGCCGGACAGGGGCTAACTATGGCTACACCTTC.

The chain couples TRBV6-5 to TRBJ1-3; no firm D call. CDR1 and CDR2 from the germline V gene are MNHEY and SVGAGI. V lost 0 bases to trimming and J lost 0 bases, with 9 bases between them. The CDR3 sequence is 16 residues long. The CDR3 here is CASSYSRLFSGNTIYF. The CDR3 region has the DNA TGTGCCAGCAGTTACTCGAGGCTATTCTCTGGAAACACCATATATTTT.

J is TRBJ1-1 and V is TRBV28, with 7 positions matching TRBD1. Per germline, CDR1 MDHEN and CDR2 SYDVKM. Germline trimming cut 5 bases from V and 1 base from J; bases unmatched to any gene: 7. The CDR3 is 15 residues long. CDR3 sequence reads: CASSTGVIANTEAFF. CDR3 nucleotides: TGTGCCAGCAGTACAGGGGTGATCGCGAACACTGAAGCTTTCTTT.

This chain links TRBV27 with TRBJ1-5; 8 bases fit TRBD1. This CDR3 comprises 16 residues. V gave up 6 bases and J gave up 3 bases; unmatched junction bases: 10. Germline V gives CDR1 MNHEY, CDR2 SMNVEV (reference sequence). The CDR3 sequence: CASSTGQGISNQPQHF. CDR3 in DNA: TGTGCCAGCAGCACCGGACAGGGTATCTCCAATCAGCCCCAGCATTTT.

This chain uses TRBV30 with TRBJ2-1, with a tentative D call TRBD1 (6 bases). Looked up from germline, CDR1 is GTSNPN and CDR2 is SVGIG (reference sequence). Trimming removed 5 bases from V and 9 bases from J, with 14 bases in between. This CDR3 comprises 12 residues. CDR3 in amino acids: CAWARGLGEQFF. The CDR3 DNA reads as TGTGCCTGGGCTAGGGGGTTAGGTGAGCAGTTCTTC.

The rearrangement uses TRBV7-2 and TRBJ2-5; TRBD2 agrees at 8 bases. The CDR3 runs 14 residues. Germline loops: CDR1 SGHTA, CDR2 FQGNSA. V lost 5 bases, J lost 1 base, and 3 bases stayed unmatched. The CDR3 nucleotides are TGTGCCAGCAGCACTGGGACTAGCCAAGAGACCCAGTACTTC. Protein product: CASSTGTSQETQYF.

The gene calls are TRBV19 and TRBJ2-1; TRBD2 matches 8 bases. The J segment lost 6 bases and the V segment lost 7 bases, leaving 11 bases of the junction unmatched. The CDR3 totals 15 residues. Germline lookup yields CDR1 LNHDA and CDR2 SQIVND (reference sequence). CDR3 coding DNA: TGTGCCAGTACCGTCCCCGGGACTAGGATCAATGAGCAGTTCTTC. It codes for CASTVPGTRINEQFF.

CDR3 bases: TGTGCCAGCAGCCCCCGCGGGAACACAGATACGCAGTATTTT. This sequence encodes CASSPRGNTDTQYF. The rearrangement uses TRBV9 and TRBJ2-3, with D perhaps TRBD2 (6 bases). Germline-derived CDR1 and CDR2 are SGDLS and YYNGEE. CDR3 size: 14 residues. Trimming shortened V by 4 bases and J by 2 bases, and 11 bases separated the two germline ends.

J is TRBJ1-2 and V is TRBV19, with TRBD1 matching 7 bases. The germline V gene encodes CDR1 LNHDA and CDR2 SQIVND (reference sequence). J was trimmed by 5 bases and V by 5 bases; bases with no gene match: 5. The CDR3 covers 13 residues. CDR3 loop: CASSPGQNYGYTF. The CDR3 region has the DNA TGTGCCAGTAGTCCGGGACAGAATTATGGCTACACCTTC.

The chain carries TRBV9 and TRBJ1-1; 7 positions agree with TRBD1. The ends lost 4 bases at V and 8 bases at J; junction bases unmatched: 11. The CDR3 extends over 14 amino acids. Germline lookup yields CDR1 SGDLS and CDR2 YYNGEE. CDR3 DNA: TGTGCCAGCAGCCCTCCGACAGGGCACGTCGAAGCTTTCTTT. The encoded protein is CASSPPTGHVEAFF.